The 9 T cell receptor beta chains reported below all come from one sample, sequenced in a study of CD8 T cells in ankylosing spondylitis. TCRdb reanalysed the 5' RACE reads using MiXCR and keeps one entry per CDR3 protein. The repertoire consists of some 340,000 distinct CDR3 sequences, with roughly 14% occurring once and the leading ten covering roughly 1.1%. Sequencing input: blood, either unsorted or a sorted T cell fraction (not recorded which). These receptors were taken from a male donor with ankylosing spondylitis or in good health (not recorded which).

CDR3 bases: TGTGCCAGCAGGAGGGAGGGAAACACCGGGGAGCTGTTTTTT. Amino acids: CASRREGNTGELFF. This chain uses TRBV25-1 with TRBJ2-2; TRBD2 matches at 7 bases. Germline V CDR1 and CDR2: MGHDK, SYGVNS. The length of the CDR3 is 14 residues. V dropped 6 bases and J dropped 2; count of bases not matched to a gene: 3.

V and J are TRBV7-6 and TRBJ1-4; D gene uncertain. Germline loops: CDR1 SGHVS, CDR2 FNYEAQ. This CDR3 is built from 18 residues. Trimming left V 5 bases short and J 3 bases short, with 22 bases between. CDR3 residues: CASSLRAHSVSANEKLFF. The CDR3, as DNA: TGTGCCAGCAGCCTACGGGCACATTCTGTTTCGGCTAATGAAAAACTGTTTTTT.

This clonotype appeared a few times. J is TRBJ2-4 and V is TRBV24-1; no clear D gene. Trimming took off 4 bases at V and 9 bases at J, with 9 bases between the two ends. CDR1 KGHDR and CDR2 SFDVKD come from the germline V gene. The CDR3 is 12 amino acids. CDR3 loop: CATSDPRGIQYF. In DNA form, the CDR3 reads TGTGCCACCAGTGACCCCCGAGGCATTCAGTACTTC.

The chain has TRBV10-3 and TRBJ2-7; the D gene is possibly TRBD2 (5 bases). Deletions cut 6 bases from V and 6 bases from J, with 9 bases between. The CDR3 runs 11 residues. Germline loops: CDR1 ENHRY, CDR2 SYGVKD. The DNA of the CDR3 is TGTGCCATCAGCGCCGGAGGCGAGCAGTACTTC. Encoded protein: CAISAGGEQYF.

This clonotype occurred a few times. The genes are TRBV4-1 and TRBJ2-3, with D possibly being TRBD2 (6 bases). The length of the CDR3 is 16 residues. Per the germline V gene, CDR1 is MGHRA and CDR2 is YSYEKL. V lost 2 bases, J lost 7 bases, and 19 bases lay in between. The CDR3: CASSQRFSGEPHTQYF. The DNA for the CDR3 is TGCGCCAGCAGCCAAAGGTTTAGCGGTGAGCCTCATACGCAGTATTTT.

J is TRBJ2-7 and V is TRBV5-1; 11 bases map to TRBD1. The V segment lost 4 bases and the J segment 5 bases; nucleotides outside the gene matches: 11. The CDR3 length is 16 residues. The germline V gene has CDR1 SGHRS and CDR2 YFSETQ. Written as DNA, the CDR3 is TGCGCCAGCAGCCCCTTGGACAGGGGGCTTGTCAACGAGCAGTACTTC. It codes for CASSPLDRGLVNEQYF.

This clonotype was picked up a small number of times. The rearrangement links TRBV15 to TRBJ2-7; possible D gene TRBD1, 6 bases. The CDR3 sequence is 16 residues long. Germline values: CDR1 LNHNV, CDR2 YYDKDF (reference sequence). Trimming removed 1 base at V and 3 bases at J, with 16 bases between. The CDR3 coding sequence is TGTGCCACCAGCAGAGGCTCCCAGGGGTTTTTCTACGAGCAGTACTTC. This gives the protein CATSRGSQGFFYEQYF.

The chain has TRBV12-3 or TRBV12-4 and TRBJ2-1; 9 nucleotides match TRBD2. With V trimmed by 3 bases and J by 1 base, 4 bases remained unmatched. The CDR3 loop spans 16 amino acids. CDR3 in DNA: TGTGCCAGCAGTTTGCTAGCGGGGTTTTCCTACAATGAGCAGTTCTTC. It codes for CASSLLAGFSYNEQFF.

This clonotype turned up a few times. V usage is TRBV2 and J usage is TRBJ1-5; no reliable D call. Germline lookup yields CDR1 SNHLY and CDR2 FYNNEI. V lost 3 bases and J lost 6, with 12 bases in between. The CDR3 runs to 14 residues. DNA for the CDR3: TGTGCCAGCAGTGACACCAAGCCCACTCAGCCCCAGCATTTT. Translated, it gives CASSDTKPTQPQHF. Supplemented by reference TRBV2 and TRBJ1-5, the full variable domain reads EPEVTQTPSHQVTQMGQEVILRCVPISNHLYFYWYRQILGQKVEFLVSFYNNEISEKSEIFDDQFSVERPDGSNFTLKIRSTKLEDSAMYFCASSDTKPTQPQHFGDGTRLSIL.